The next 10 T cell receptor beta chains were all read from a single sample in a study of T cells in Graves' hyperthyroidism and ophthalmopathy. RNA transcripts gave rise to amplified TCR beta CDR3 regions. HTBI primers were employed in a first-round RT-PCR of the TCR CDR3. In TCRdb, the multiplex PCR reads were re-called with MiXCR into one record per CDR3 protein. The sample has around 350,000 distinct CDR3 sequences, 15% to 20% seen once. Specimen: blood. These receptor sequences come from a woman aged 18-30 years with Graves' hyperthyroidism.

This clonotype appeared many times. The V call is TRBV29-1, the J call TRBJ2-2; possibly TRBD1 for D (6 bases). CDR1 is SQVTM, CDR2 ANQGSEA, per germline. This CDR3 has 14 amino acids. Trimming shortened V by 4 bases and J by 5 bases, and 14 bases separated the two germline ends. CDR3 residues: CSVVPDRSTGELFF. In DNA, the CDR3 is TGCAGCGTTGTCCCGGACAGATCAACCGGGGAGCTGTTTTTT.

By sample share, this clonotype is medium-sized. The chain carries TRBV15 and TRBJ2-5; D ambiguous. Germline CDR1 and CDR2: LNHNV and YYDKDF (reference sequence). The V gene lost 5 bases and the J gene lost 5 bases, with 15 bases spanning the gap. The CDR3 has 14 amino acids. CDR3 loop: CATSVGFGSETQYF. In DNA form, the CDR3 reads TGTGCCACCAGCGTCGGTTTCGGGTCGGAGACCCAGTACTTC.

This clonotype came up many times. The chain couples TRBV5-1 to TRBJ2-7; 10 bases line up with TRBD2. Looked up from germline, CDR1 is SGHRS and CDR2 is YFSETQ. V lost 3 bases to trimming and J lost 0 bases; unmatched junction nucleotides: 6. This CDR3 contains 16 residues. In DNA, the CDR3 is TGCGCCAGCAGCTGGGCCGGGACTAGCGACTCCTACGAGCAGTACTTC. This sequence encodes CASSWAGTSDSYEQYF.

V gene TRBV11-2 combines with J gene TRBJ1-2; D might be TRBD1 (5 bases). V was cut by 5 bases and J by 6 bases, with 16 bases left in between. The germline V gene encodes CDR1 SGHAT and CDR2 FQNNGV. The CDR3 is 14 residues long. DNA of the CDR3: TGTGCCAGCAGCCGTCCCAGGGAATTTGATGGCTACACCTTC. Protein: CASSRPREFDGYTF.

The V gene is TRBV12-3 or TRBV12-4, the J gene TRBJ1-3, with 7 bases fitting TRBD1. The CDR3 spans 20 residues. The V gene end was trimmed by 2 bases and the J gene end by 0 bases; junction bases not matched to a gene: 16. CDR3 nucleotides: TGTGCCAGCAGTTTAAAGGGGGCGCCTGTACTTCTGAGCTCTGGAAACACCATATATTTT. It codes for CASSLKGAPVLLSSGNTIYF.

This clonotype was recorded many times. The V and J genes are TRBV12-3 or TRBV12-4 and TRBJ2-5; 9 positions agree with TRBD2. The CDR3 runs to 17 residues. Trimming cost V 4 bases and J 4 bases; bases outside gene matches: 13. The CDR3, as DNA: TGTGCCAGCAGTTCCCTTCGGTTTCCAGCGGGGGGAGAGACCCAGTACTTC. Protein product: CASSSLRFPAGGETQYF.

This clonotype turned up a few times. The V call is TRBV13, the J call TRBJ2-5; TRBD2 matches 10 bases. Per the germline V gene, CDR1 is PRHDT and CDR2 is FYEKMQ (reference sequence). This CDR3 region has 15 residues. Germline trimming cut 4 bases from V and 5 bases from J; bases unmatched to any gene: 7. This chain's CDR3 is CASSSPTSGRETQYF. The CDR3 region has the DNA TGTGCCAGCAGCTCCCCGACTAGCGGGCGGGAGACCCAGTACTTC.

This clonotype appeared many times. The chain has TRBV10-3 and TRBJ2-3, with 13 positions matching TRBD2. Germline trimming cut 10 bases from V and 5 bases from J; bases unmatched to any gene: 6. The germline gives CDR1 ENHRY, CDR2 SYGVKD. The CDR3 is made up of 14 amino acids. The chain's CDR3 is CATSLAGGQDTQYF. Written as DNA, the CDR3 is TGTGCCACCTCACTAGCGGGGGGGCAAGATACGCAGTATTTT.

This clonotype was recorded at least ten times. The rearrangement uses TRBV20-1 and TRBJ1-1; TRBD1 matches 9 bases. The junction had 11 bases not matched to a gene; V was cut back by 3 bases and J by 9 bases. Germline V lookup: CDR1 DFQATT, CDR2 SNEGSKA (reference sequence). The CDR3 length is 14 residues. The CDR3 is CSASPLDRGSKAFF. As DNA, the CDR3 is TGCAGTGCTAGCCCCCTCGACAGGGGGTCGAAAGCTTTCTTT.

This clonotype was observed many times. The chain recombines TRBV20-1 with TRBJ1-1; no clear D. V was clipped by 0 bases and J by 11 bases, with 22 bases between them. The CDR3 contains 15 residues. Germline CDR1 is DFQATT and CDR2 is SNEGSKA (reference sequence). In DNA, the CDR3 is TGCAGTGCTAGAGATCAGCCGCGTCCGGTATCGGGTGCTTTCTTT. The encoded protein is CSARDQPRPVSGAFF.